Listed below are T cell receptor beta chains from one sample, sequenced in a study of T-cell memory formation after mild COVID-19. TCRdb analysed the 5' RACE reads with MiXCR anew, one entry per CDR3 protein. The sample shows 140,000 to 150,000 distinct CDR3 sequences, about 23% of them seen only once. Sequenced input: PBMCs or a T cell subset sorted from them (not recorded which). These receptor sequences come from an adult woman who had mild COVID-19 (a few samples of this study predate the infection). Cell type and time point are not known. CDR3s leave out the opening cysteine and the closing phenylalanine or tryptophan. Fields, in order: CDR3 protein, J gene, V gene.

CDR3aa: SARDLGTGTGELF
j_gene: TRBJ2-2
v_gene: TRBV20-1

CDR3aa: ASSAGVAEAF
j_gene: TRBJ1-1
v_gene: TRBV7-2

CDR3aa: ASTSPGLAYNEQF
j_gene: TRBJ2-1
v_gene: TRBV6-2/TRBV6-3

CDR3aa: ASSQETRATGELF
j_gene: TRBJ2-2
v_gene: TRBV3-1

CDR3aa: ASSVGTTSTDTQY
j_gene: TRBJ2-3
v_gene: TRBV3-1

CDR3aa: AGGQGIQETQY
j_gene: TRBJ2-5
v_gene: TRBV7-9

CDR3aa: AWSLVVPGELF
j_gene: TRBJ2-2
v_gene: TRBV30

CDR3aa: ASSQVREGQETQY
j_gene: TRBJ2-5
v_gene: TRBV4-2

CDR3aa: ASRSQEPTNEKLF
j_gene: TRBJ1-4
v_gene: TRBV7-8

CDR3aa: ASSQGWNTEAF
j_gene: TRBJ1-1
v_gene: TRBV3-1

CDR3aa: ASSTMDRQLRGGQY
j_gene: TRBJ2-7
v_gene: TRBV7-9

CDR3aa: ASSVRWDTEAF
j_gene: TRBJ1-1
v_gene: TRBV25-1

CDR3aa: ASSLVGPGVEQF
j_gene: TRBJ2-1
v_gene: TRBV7-6

CDR3aa: ASSRTSGGHNEQF
j_gene: TRBJ2-1
v_gene: TRBV11-2

CDR3aa: ASSQEWREAGIYEQY
j_gene: TRBJ2-7
v_gene: TRBV4-3

CDR3aa: ASSYRGGYNEQF
j_gene: TRBJ2-1
v_gene: TRBV6-2/TRBV6-3

CDR3aa: ASSQETRHSYEQY
j_gene: TRBJ2-7
v_gene: TRBV4-1

CDR3aa: ASIGRTNTEAF
j_gene: TRBJ1-1
v_gene: TRBV7-8

CDR3aa: ASSLAPTGGPEAF
j_gene: TRBJ1-1
v_gene: TRBV5-1

CDR3aa: AWTMTGGVEAF
j_gene: TRBJ1-1
v_gene: TRBV30

CDR3aa: SARGSRGDHEQF
j_gene: TRBJ2-1
v_gene: TRBV20-1

CDR3aa: ASSPPGLMNTEAF
j_gene: TRBJ1-1
v_gene: TRBV18

CDR3aa: ASSYFRANTGELF
j_gene: TRBJ2-2
v_gene: TRBV6-2/TRBV6-3

CDR3aa: ASSVAQGTDTQY
j_gene: TRBJ2-3
v_gene: TRBV9

CDR3aa: ASSPKGHQPQH
j_gene: TRBJ1-5
v_gene: TRBV7-9

CDR3aa: ASSPPGGEKLF
j_gene: TRBJ1-4
v_gene: TRBV12-3/TRBV12-4

CDR3aa: ASSPAPGNQPQH
j_gene: TRBJ1-5
v_gene: TRBV5-1

CDR3aa: ASSPGTSGSGTQY
j_gene: TRBJ2-5
v_gene: TRBV12-3/TRBV12-4

CDR3aa: SVETANTGELF
j_gene: TRBJ2-2
v_gene: TRBV29-1

CDR3aa: SVSFRGGHEQF
j_gene: TRBJ2-1
v_gene: TRBV29-1

CDR3aa: SATRRGEETQY
j_gene: TRBJ2-5
v_gene: TRBV20-1

CDR3aa: SVRGGYYGELF
j_gene: TRBJ2-2
v_gene: TRBV29-1

CDR3aa: ASSEVLWDTQY
j_gene: TRBJ2-3
v_gene: TRBV4-3

CDR3aa: ASTLIPGELF
j_gene: TRBJ2-2
v_gene: TRBV11-2

CDR3aa: ASSSSSNVLT
j_gene: TRBJ2-6
v_gene: TRBV7-9

CDR3aa: ATSGRDGPYNEQF
j_gene: TRBJ2-1
v_gene: TRBV24-1

CDR3aa: SSSPRDGELF
j_gene: TRBJ2-2
v_gene: TRBV4-3

CDR3aa: ASAPTNQPQH
j_gene: TRBJ1-5
v_gene: TRBV7-9

CDR3aa: AWSGLHPGGEPQETQY
j_gene: TRBJ2-5
v_gene: TRBV30

CDR3aa: ATSDLATQETQY
j_gene: TRBJ2-5
v_gene: TRBV24-1

CDR3aa: ASSDTAYGYT
j_gene: TRBJ1-2
v_gene: TRBV6-1

CDR3aa: ASSRGTSPSTDTQY
j_gene: TRBJ2-3
v_gene: TRBV7-2

CDR3aa: ASSPGVIYEQY
j_gene: TRBJ2-7
v_gene: TRBV7-6

CDR3aa: AWSRTRLDTQY
j_gene: TRBJ2-3
v_gene: TRBV30

CDR3aa: ASTPGEQY
j_gene: TRBJ2-7
v_gene: TRBV7-9

CDR3aa: ASSYQGRLFSTDTQY
j_gene: TRBJ2-3
v_gene: TRBV6-2/TRBV6-3

CDR3aa: ASSVGPEAF
j_gene: TRBJ1-1
v_gene: TRBV25-1

CDR3aa: ASSFLTSGTPSYNEQF
j_gene: TRBJ2-1
v_gene: TRBV7-9

CDR3aa: ASSQRDQRIEQF
j_gene: TRBJ2-1
v_gene: TRBV4-3

CDR3aa: ASSLDAYEQY
j_gene: TRBJ2-7
v_gene: TRBV7-6

CDR3aa: ASSQVGTGGSYEQY
j_gene: TRBJ2-7
v_gene: TRBV4-1

CDR3aa: ASTPSSGMWTQY
j_gene: TRBJ2-3
v_gene: TRBV19

CDR3aa: ASSRRQGPNSNGQF
j_gene: TRBJ2-1
v_gene: TRBV7-9

CDR3aa: ASTRDNYEQY
j_gene: TRBJ2-7
v_gene: TRBV12-3/TRBV12-4

CDR3aa: ASRAWVNTEAF
j_gene: TRBJ1-1
v_gene: TRBV5-4